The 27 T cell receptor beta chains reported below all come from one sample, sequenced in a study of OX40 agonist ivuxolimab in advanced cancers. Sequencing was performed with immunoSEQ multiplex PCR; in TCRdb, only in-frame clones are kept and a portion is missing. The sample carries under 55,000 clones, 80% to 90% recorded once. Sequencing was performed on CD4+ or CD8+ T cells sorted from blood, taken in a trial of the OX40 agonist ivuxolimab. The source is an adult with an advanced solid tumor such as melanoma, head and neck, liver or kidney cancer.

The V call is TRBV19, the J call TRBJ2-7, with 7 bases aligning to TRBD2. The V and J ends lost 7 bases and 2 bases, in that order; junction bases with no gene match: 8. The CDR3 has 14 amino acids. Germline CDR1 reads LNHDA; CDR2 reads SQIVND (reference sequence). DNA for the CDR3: TGTGCCAGTACCCCGGGAGGTAGAGCCTACGAGCAGTACTTC. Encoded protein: CASTPGGRAYEQYF.

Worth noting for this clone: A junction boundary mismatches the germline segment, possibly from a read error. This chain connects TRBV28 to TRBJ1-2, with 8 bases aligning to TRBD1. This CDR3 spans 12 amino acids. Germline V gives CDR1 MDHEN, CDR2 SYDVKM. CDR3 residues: CASSPSDRVPLF. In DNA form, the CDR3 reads TGTGCCAGCAGTCCGTCGGACAGGGTCCCTCTCTTC.

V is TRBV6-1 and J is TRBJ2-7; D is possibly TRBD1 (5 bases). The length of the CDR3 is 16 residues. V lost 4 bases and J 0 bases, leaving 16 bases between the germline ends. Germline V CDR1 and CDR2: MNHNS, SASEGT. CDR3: CASSAPRGGRSYEQYF. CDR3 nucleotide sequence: TGTGCCAGCAGTGCCCCTAGGGGCGGACGCTCCTACGAGCAGTACTTC.

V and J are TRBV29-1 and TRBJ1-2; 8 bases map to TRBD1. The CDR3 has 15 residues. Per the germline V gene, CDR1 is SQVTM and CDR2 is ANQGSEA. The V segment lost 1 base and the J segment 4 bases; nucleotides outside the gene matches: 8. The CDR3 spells CSVEGDRGVSYGYTF. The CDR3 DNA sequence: TGCAGCGTTGAAGGCGACAGGGGAGTGAGCTATGGCTACACCTTC.

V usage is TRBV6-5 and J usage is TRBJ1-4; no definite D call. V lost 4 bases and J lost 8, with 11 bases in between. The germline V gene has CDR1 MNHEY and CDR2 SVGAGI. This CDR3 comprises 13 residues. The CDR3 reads CASSWINEEKLFF. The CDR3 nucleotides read TGTGCCAGCAGTTGGATTAATGAGGAAAAACTGTTTTTT.

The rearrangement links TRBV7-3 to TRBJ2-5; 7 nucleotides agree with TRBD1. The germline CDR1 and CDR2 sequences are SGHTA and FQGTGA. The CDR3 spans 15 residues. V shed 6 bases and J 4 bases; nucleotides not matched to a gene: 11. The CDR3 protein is CASSPQTGLRETQYF. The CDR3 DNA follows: TGTGCCAGCAGTCCCCAGACAGGGCTCCGAGAGACCCAGTACTTC.

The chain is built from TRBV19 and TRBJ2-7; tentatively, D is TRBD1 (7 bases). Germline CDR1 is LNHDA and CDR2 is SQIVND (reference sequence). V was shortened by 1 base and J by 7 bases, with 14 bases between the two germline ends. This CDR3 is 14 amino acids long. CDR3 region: CASSIGGQAGEQYF. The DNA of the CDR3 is TGTGCCAGTAGTATAGGTGGACAGGCGGGGGAGCAGTACTTC.

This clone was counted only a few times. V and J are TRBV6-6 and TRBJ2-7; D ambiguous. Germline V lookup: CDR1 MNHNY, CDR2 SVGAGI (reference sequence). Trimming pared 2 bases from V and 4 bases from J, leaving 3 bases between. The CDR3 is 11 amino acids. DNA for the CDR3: TGTGCCAGCAGTTACACTTACGAGCAGTACTTC. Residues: CASSYTYEQYF.

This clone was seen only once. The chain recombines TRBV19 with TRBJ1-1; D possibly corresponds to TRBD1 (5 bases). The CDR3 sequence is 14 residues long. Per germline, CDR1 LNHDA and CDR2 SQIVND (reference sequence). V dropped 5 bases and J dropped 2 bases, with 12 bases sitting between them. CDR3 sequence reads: CASSFRVGNTEAFF. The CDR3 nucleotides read TGTGCCAGTAGTTTCAGGGTAGGAAACACTGAAGCTTTCTTT. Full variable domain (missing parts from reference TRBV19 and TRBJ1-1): DGGITQSPKYLFRKEGQNVTLSCEQNLNHDAMYWYRQDPGQGLRLIYYSQIVNDFQKGDIAEGYSVSREKKESFPLTVTSAQKNPTAFYLCASSFRVGNTEAFFGQGTRLTVV.

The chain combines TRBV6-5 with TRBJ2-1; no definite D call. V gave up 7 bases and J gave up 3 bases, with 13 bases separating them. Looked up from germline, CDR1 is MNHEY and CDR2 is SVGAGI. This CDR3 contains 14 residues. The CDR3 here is CASTAGGDYNEQFF. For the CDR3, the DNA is TGTGCCAGCACCGCCGGTGGGGACTACAATGAGCAGTTCTTC.

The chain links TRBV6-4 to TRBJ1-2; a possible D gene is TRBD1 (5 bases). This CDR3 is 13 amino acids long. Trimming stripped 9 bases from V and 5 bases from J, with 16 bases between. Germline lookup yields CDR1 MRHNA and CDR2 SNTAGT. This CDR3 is CASSLDRGYGYTF. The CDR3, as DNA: TGTGCCAGTTCGTTGGATAGGGGTTATGGCTACACCTTC.

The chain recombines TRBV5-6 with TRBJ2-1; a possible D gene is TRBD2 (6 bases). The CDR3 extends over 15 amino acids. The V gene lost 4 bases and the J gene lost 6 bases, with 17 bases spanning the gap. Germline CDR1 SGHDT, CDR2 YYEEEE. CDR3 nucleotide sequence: TGTGCCAGCAGCATCGGGAGTGCCTTGTTCAATGAGCAGTTCTTC. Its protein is CASSIGSALFNEQFF.

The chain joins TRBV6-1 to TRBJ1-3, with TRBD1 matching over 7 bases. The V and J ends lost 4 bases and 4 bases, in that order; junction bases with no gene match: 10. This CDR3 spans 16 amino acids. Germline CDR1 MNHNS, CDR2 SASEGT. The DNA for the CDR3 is TGTGCCAGCAGTGTGGTAGGGGGCTCGGTAGGAAACACCATATATTTT. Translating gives CASSVVGGSVGNTIYF.

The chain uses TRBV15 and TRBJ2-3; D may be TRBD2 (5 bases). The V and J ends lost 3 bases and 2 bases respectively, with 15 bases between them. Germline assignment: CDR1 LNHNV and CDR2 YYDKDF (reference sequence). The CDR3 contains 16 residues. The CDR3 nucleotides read TGTGCCACCAGCAGGGGGAGTACTGGGAACACAGATACGCAGTATTTT. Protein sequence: CATSRGSTGNTDTQYF.

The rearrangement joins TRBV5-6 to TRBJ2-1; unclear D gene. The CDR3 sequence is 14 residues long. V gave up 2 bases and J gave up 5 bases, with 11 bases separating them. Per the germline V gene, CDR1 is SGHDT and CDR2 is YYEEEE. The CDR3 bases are TGTGCCAGCAGCTTAATCCACGAGAACAATGAGCAGTTCTTC. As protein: CASSLIHENNEQFF.

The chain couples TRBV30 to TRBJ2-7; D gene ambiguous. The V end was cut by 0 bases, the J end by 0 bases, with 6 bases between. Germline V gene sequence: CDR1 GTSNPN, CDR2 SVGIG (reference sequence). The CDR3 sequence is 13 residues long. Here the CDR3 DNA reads TGTGCCTGGAGTGTAGGCGGCTCCTACGAGCAGTACTTC. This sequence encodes CAWSVGGSYEQYF.

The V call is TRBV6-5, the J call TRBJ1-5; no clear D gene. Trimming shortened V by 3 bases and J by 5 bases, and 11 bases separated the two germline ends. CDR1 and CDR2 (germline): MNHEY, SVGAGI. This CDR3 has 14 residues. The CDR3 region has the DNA TGTGCCAGCAGTTATTTGGATGGGCATCAGCCCCAGCATTTT. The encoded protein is CASSYLDGHQPQHF.

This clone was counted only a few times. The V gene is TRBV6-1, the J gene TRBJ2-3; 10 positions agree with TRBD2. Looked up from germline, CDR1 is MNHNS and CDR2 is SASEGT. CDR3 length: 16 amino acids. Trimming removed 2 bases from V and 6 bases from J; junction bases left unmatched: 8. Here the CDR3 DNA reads TGTGCCAGCAGTGAAAACGATAGCGGGAGGCTGGATACGCAGTATTTT. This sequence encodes CASSENDSGRLDTQYF.

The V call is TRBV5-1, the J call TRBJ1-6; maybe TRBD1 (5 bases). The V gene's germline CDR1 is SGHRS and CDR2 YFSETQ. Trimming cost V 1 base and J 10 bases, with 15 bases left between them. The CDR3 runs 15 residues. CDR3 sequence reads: CASSLRTNGDSPLHF. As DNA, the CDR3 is TGCGCCAGCAGCTTGCGGACGAACGGGGACTCACCCCTCCACTTT.

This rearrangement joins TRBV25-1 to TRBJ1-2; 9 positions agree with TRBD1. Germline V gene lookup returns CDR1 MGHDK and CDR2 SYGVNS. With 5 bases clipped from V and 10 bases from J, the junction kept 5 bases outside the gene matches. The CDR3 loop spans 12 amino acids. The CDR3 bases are TGTGCCAGCAGTTGGACAGGGGATGACTACACCTTC. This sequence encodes CASSWTGDDYTF.

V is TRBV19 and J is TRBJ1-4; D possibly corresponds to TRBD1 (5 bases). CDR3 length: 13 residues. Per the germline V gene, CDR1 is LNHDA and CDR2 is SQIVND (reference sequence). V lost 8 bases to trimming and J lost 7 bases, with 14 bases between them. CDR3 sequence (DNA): TGTGCCAGTCGGGGACCAAACCTTGAAAAACTGTTTTTT. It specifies CASRGPNLEKLFF.

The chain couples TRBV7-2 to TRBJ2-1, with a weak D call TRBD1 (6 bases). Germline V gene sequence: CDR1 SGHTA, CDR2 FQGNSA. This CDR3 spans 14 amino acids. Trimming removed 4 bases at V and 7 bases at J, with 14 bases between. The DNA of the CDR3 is TGTGCCAGCAGCTATCGAAGGGGGACAAATGAGCAGTTCTTC. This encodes CASSYRRGTNEQFF.

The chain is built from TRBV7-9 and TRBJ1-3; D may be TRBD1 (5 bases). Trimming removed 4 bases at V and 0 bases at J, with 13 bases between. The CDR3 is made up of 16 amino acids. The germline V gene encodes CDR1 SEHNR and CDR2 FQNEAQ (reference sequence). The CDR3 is CASSSDRTPSGNTIYF. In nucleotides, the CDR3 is TGTGCCAGCAGCTCAGACCGGACACCCTCTGGAAACACCATATATTTT. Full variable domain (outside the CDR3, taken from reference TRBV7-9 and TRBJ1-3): DTGVSQNPRHKITKRGQNVTFRCDPISEHNRLYWYRQTLGQGPEFLTYFQNEAQLEKSRLLSDRFSAERPKGSFSTLEIQRTEQGDSAMYLCASSSDRTPSGNTIYFGEGSWLTVV.

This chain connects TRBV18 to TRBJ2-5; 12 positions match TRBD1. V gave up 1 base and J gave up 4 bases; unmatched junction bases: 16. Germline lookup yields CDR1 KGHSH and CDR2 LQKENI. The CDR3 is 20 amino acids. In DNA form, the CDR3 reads TGTGCCAGCTCACCACGCCGGCAACCCGGGACAGGGGGCAGGGGAGAGACCCAGTACTTC. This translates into CASSPRRQPGTGGRGETQYF.

Here the CDR3 reads CASSLVRGQPGDNEQFF. The CDR3 nucleotides are TGTGCCAGCAGCTTAGTACGGGGACAGCCCGGAGACAATGAGCAGTTCTTC. The gene calls are TRBV11-2 and TRBJ2-1; 7 bases line up with TRBD1. CDR3 length equals 17 residues. V trimming: 1 base; J trimming: 5 bases; junction bases outside the gene matches: 11. Germline V lookup: CDR1 SGHAT, CDR2 FQNNGV.

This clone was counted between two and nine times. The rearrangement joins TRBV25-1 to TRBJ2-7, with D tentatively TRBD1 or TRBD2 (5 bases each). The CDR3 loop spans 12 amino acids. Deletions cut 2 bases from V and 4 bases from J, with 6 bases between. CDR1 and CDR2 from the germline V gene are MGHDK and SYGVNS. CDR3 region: CASSEEGYEQYF. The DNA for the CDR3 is TGTGCCAGCAGTGAAGAGGGGTACGAGCAGTACTTC.

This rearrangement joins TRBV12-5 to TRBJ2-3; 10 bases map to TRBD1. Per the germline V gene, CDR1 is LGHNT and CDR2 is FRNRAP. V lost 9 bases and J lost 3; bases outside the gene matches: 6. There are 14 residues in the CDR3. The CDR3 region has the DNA TGTGCTAGCGCGCCGGGACAGGGGACAGATACGCAGTATTTT. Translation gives CASAPGQGTDTQYF.